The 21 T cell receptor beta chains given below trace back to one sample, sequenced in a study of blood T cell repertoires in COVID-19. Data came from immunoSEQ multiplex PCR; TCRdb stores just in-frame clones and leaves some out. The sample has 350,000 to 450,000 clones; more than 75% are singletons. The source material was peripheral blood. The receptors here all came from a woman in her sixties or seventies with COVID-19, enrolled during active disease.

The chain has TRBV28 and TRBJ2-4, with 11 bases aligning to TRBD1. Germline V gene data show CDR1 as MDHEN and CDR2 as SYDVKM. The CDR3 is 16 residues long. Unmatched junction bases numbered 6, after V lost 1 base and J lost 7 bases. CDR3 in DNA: TGTGCCAGCAGTTTATTTGGACAGGGGGCTTACAACATTCAGTACTTC. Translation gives CASSLFGQGAYNIQYF.

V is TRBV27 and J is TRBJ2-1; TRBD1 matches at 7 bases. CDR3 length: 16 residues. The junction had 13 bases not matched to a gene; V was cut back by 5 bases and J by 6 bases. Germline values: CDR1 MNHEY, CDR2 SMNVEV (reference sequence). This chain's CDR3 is CASSRDRVRGRNEQFF. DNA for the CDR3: TGTGCCAGCAGTCGTGACAGGGTTCGGGGCCGCAATGAGCAGTTCTTC.

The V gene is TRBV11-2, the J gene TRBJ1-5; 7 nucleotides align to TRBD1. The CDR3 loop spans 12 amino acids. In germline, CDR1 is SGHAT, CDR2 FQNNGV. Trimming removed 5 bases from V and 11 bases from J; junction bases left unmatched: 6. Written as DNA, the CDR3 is TGTGCCAGCAGCGCACAGGGGATGGCCCAGCATTTT. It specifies CASSAQGMAQHF. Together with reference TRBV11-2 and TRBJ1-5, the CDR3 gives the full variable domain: EAGVAQSPRYKIIEKRQSVAFWCNPISGHATLYWYQQILGQGPKLLIQFQNNGVVDDSQLPKDRFSAERLKGVDSTLKIQPAKLEDSAVYLCASSAQGMAQHFGDGTRLSIL.

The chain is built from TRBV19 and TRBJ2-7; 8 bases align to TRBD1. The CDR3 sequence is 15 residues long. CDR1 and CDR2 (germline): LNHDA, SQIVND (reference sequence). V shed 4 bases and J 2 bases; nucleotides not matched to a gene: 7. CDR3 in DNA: TGTGCCAGTAGTACCCACGGGACAGGCCCCTACGAGCAGTACTTC. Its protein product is CASSTHGTGPYEQYF.

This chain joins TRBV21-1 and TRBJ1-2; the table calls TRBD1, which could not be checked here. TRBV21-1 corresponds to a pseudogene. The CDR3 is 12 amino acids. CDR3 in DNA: TGTGCCAGCAGCCCAGACAGGAATGGCTACACCTTC. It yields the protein CASSPDRNGYTF.

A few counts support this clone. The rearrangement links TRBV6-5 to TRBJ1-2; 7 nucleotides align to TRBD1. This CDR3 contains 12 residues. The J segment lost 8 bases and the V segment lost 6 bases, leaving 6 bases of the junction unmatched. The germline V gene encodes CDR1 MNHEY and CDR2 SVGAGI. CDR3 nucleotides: TGTGCCAGCAGCCTCAAGGGGGCCGGCTACACCTTC. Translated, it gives CASSLKGAGYTF.

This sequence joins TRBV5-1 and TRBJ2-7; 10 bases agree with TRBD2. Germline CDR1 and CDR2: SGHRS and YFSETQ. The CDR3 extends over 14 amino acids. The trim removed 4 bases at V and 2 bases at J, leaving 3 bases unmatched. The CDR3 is CASSRSGGAYEQYF. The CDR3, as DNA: TGCGCCAGCAGCCGGAGCGGGGGGGCCTACGAGCAGTACTTC. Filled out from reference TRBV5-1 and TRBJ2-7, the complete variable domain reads KAGVTQTPRYLIKTRGQQVTLSCSPISGHRSVSWYQQTPGQGLQFLFEYFSETQRNKGNFPGRFSGRQFSNSRSEMNVSTLELGDSALYLCASSRSGGAYEQYFGPGTRLTVT.

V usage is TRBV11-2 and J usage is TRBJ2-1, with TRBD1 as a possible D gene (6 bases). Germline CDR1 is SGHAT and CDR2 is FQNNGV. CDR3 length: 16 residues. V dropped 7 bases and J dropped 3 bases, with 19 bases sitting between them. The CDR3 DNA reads TGTGCCAGCATTATCAGGGGTAGTGATAGCTACAATGAGCAGTTCTTC. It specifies CASIIRGSDSYNEQFF.

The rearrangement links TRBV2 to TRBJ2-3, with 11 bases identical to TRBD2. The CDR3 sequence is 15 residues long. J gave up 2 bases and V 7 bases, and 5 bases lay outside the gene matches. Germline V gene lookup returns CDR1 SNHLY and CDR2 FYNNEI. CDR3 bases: TGTGCCAGCACTCCTAGCGGGGGGATCACAGATACGCAGTATTTT. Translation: CASTPSGGITDTQYF. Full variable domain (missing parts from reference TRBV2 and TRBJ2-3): EPEVTQTPSHQVTQMGQEVILRCVPISNHLYFYWYRQILGQKVEFLVSFYNNEISEKSEIFDDQFSVERPDGSNFTLKIRSTKLEDSAMYFCASTPSGGITDTQYFGPGTRLTVL.

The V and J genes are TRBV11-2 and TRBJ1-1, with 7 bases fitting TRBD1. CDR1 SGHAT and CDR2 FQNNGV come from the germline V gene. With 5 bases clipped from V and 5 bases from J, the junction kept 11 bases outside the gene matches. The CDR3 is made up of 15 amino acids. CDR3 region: CASSTQTGSGTEAFF. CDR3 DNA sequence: TGTGCCAGCAGCACTCAGACAGGGTCAGGGACTGAAGCTTTCTTT.

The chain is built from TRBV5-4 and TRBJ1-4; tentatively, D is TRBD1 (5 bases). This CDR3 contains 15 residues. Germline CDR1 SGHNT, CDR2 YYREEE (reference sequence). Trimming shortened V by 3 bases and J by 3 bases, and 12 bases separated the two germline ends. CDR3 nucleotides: TGTGCCAGCAGCTATCAGGGCACGGCTAATGAAAAACTGTTTTTT. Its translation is CASSYQGTANEKLFF.

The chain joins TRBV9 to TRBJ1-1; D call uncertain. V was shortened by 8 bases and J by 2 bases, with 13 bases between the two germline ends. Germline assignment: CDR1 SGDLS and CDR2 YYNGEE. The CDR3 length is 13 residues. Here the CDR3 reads CASRSRDNTEAFF. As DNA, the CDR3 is TGTGCCAGTCGATCGAGGGATAACACTGAAGCTTTCTTT.

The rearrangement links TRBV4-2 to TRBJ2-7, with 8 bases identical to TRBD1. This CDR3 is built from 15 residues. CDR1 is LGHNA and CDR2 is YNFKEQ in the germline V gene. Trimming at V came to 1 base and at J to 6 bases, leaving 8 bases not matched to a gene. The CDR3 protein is CASSQVATGVGEQYF. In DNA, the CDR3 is TGTGCCAGCAGCCAAGTCGCGACAGGGGTCGGCGAGCAGTACTTC.

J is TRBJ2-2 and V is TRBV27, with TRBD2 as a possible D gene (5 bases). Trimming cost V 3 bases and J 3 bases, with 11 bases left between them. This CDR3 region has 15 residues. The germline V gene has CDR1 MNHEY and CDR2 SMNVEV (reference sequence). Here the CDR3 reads CASSLAPGDTGELFF. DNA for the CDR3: TGTGCCAGCAGTTTGGCTCCCGGGGACACCGGGGAGCTGTTTTTT.

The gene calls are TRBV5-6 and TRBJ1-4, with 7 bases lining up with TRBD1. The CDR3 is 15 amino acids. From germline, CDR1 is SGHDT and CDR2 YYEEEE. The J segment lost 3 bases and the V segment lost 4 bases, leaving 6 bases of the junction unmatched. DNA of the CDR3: TGTGCCAGCAGCCTGTGGACAGGAGCTAATGAAAAACTGTTTTTT. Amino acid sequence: CASSLWTGANEKLFF.

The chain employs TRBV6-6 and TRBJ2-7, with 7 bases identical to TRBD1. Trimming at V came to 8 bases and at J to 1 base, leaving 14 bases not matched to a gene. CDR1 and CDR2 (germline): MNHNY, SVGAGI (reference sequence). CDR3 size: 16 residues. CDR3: CASYGDRALLSYEQYF. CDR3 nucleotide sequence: TGTGCCAGCTACGGTGACAGGGCCCTCCTTTCCTACGAGCAGTACTTC.

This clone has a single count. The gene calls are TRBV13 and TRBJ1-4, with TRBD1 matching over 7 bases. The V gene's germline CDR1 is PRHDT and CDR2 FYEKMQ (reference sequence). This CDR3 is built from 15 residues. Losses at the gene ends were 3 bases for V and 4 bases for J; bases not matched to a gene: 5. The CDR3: CASSFGTEVNEKLFF. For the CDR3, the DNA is TGTGCCAGCAGCTTCGGGACAGAAGTTAATGAAAAACTGTTTTTT.

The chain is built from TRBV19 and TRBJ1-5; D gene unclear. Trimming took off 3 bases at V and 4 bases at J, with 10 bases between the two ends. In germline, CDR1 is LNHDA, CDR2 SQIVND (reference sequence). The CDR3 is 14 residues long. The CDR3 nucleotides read TGTGCCAGTAGTATCCTCGACGGGAATCAGCCCCAGCATTTT. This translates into CASSILDGNQPQHF.

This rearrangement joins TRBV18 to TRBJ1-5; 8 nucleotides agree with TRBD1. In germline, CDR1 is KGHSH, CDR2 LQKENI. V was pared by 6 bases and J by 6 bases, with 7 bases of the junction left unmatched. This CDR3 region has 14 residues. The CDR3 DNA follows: TGTGCCAGCTCCCAAGGACAGGGTCCTCAGCCCCAGCATTTT. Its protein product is CASSQGQGPQPQHF.

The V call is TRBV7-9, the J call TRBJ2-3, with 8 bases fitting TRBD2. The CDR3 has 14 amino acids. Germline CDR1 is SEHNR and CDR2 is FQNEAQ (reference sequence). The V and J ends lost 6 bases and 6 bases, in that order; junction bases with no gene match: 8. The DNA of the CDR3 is TGTGCCAGCAGGAATCGGGGGGGCCTGGATACGCAGTATTTT. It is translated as CASRNRGGLDTQYF.

The CDR3 DNA is TGTGCCAGCAAACAGGGGGCCGGAGCCTATGGCTACACCTTC. It is translated as CASKQGAGAYGYTF. The chain is built from TRBV11-2 and TRBJ1-2; 9 positions match TRBD1. The CDR3 spans 14 residues. The germline CDR1 and CDR2 sequences are SGHAT and FQNNGV. The ends lost 7 bases at V and 4 bases at J; junction bases unmatched: 7.